One and the same sample provided the 9 T cell receptor beta chains below, sequenced in a study of T cells in Graves' hyperthyroidism and ophthalmopathy. TCR beta CDR3 sequences were amplified from RNA transcripts. First-round RT-PCR with HTBI primers amplified the TCR CDR3 region. TCRdb re-derived calls from the multiplex PCR reads in MiXCR, one entry per CDR3 protein. The sample holds about 560,000 distinct CDR3 sequences; about 43% are singletons and the top ten take roughly 8.2%. Specimen: peripheral blood or thyroid tissue (not recorded which). The receptors derive from a woman aged 18-35 years with Graves' hyperthyroidism.

Comment on this clonotype: A junction boundary mismatches the germline segment, possibly from a read error. This chain links TRBV7-7 with TRBJ1-1; D is uncertain. The germline V gene has CDR1 SSHAT and CDR2 FNYEAQ (reference sequence). CDR3 length equals 12 residues. In nucleotides, the CDR3 is TGCGCCAGCAGCCATAGTGGGACTGAAGCTTTCTTT. Protein sequence: CASSHSGTEAFF.

About this clonotype itself: This may be a read error, as it is one base from a much larger clone. Given the absence of the conserved phenylalanine or tryptophan at the CDR3 end, a read error is likely. J is TRBJ2-7 and V is TRBV19; 8 nucleotides match TRBD1. J gave up 3 bases and V 3 bases, and 1 base lay outside the gene matches. This CDR3 is 13 amino acids long. The germline V gene has CDR1 LNHDA and CDR2 SQIVND (reference sequence). Written as DNA, the CDR3 is TGTGCCAGTAGTATTGGACAGGGCTACGAGCAGTACCTC. Translating gives CASSIGQGYEQYL.

This clonotype was observed a handful of times. The V gene is TRBV9, the J gene TRBJ2-7; D is unclear. V dropped 2 bases and J dropped 12 bases, with 21 bases sitting between them. CDR1 and CDR2 from the germline V gene are SGDLS and YYNGEE. CDR3 length: 14 residues. The CDR3 sequence: CASSVGPSTLNPYF. In DNA, the CDR3 is TGTGCCAGCAGCGTTGGACCATCAACTCTCAATCCGTACTTC.

The rearrangement links TRBV2 to TRBJ1-1; no clear D gene. The CDR3 contains 14 residues. V was clipped by 4 bases and J by 4 bases, with 13 bases between them. Looked up from germline, CDR1 is SNHLY and CDR2 is FYNNEI. The CDR3 nucleotides are TGTGCCAGCAGTGCGGTTAGGAGTGTCACTGAAGCTTTCTTT. Translated, it gives CASSAVRSVTEAFF.

V is TRBV5-1 and J is TRBJ1-1; D gene ambiguous. The V end lost 3 bases, the J end lost 1 base, and 7 bases lay between the germline ends. This CDR3 has 13 amino acids. Germline V CDR1 and CDR2: SGHRS, YFSETQ. The CDR3 DNA is TGCGCCAGCAGCTCCCCTCCGAACACTGAAGCTTTCTTT. Translation gives CASSSPPNTEAFF.

This clonotype has a handful of counts. The chain is built from TRBV29-1 and TRBJ1-2; 7 nucleotides line up with TRBD1. CDR3 length: 15 residues. After removal of 3 bases from V and 2 bases from J, the junction contained 9 bases not matched to a gene. The germline V gene has CDR1 SQVTM and CDR2 ANQGSEA. CDR3 nucleotides: TGCAGCGTTGATATTACAGGGGCGAAAAACTATGGCTACACCTTC. Amino acids: CSVDITGAKNYGYTF.

This clonotype was seen just once. This may be a read error, as it is one base from a much larger clone. The J gene is TRBJ2-5, the V gene TRBV2; D possibly corresponds to TRBD2 (6 bases). CDR1 and CDR2 (germline): SNHLY, FYNNEI. The CDR3 has 14 amino acids. In DNA form, the CDR3 reads TGTGCCGGCAGTGCGGGACGGGGACAAGAGACCCAGTACTTC. Amino acids: CAGSAGRGQETQYF.

The chain combines TRBV5-6 with TRBJ2-7; D gene uncertain. The ends were cut back, 4 bases at V and 3 bases at J, with 23 bases in the middle. CDR1 SGHDT and CDR2 YYEEEE come from the germline V gene. CDR3 length equals 17 residues. CDR3 nucleotide sequence: TGTGCCAGCAGCCACCACCGTCGTGTCCTAAAGGACTACGAGCAGTACTTC. Translating gives CASSHHRRVLKDYEQYF.

The chain employs TRBV20-1 and TRBJ1-4; D is uncertain. This CDR3 has 12 amino acids. From germline, CDR1 is DFQATT and CDR2 SNEGSKA (reference sequence). CDR3 in DNA: TGCAGCTTGGTGCCTCCTAATGAAAAACTGTTTTTT. As protein: CSLVPPNEKLFF.